Given below is one T cell receptor (beta chain) in context. What it recognizes is unknown. Per the study methods: Filtering differed, since immunoSEQ gave only junction sequences and no quality scores. Assay used: immunoSEQ multiplex PCR; TCRdb lists only in-frame clones, some missing. That table is the source of V, J and clone size, and D and trimming were worked out from the DNA. The table shows some 490,000 clones, with over 75% occurring only once. These data originate in a study of shared clonotypes between healthy human individuals. The study, taken as a whole, reports: How much donors shared clonotypes was expected to be affected by sequencing depth.

Germline lookup yields CDR1 MNHNY and CDR2 SVGAGI (reference sequence). Unmatched junction bases numbered 12, after V lost 6 bases and J lost 6 bases. This CDR3 is built from 16 residues. Sequenced: PBMCs. V is TRBV6-6 and J is TRBJ2-2; 8 bases are shared with TRBD2. This receptor was obtained from a woman aged 35 to 49 in good health. Some clones in this sample may be carry-over from other donors' samples. CDR3 nucleotides: TGTGCCAGCAGCCTGAGCCCCTGGCGGGAGGCCGGGGAGCTGTTTTTT. It translates to CASSLSPWREAGELFF.